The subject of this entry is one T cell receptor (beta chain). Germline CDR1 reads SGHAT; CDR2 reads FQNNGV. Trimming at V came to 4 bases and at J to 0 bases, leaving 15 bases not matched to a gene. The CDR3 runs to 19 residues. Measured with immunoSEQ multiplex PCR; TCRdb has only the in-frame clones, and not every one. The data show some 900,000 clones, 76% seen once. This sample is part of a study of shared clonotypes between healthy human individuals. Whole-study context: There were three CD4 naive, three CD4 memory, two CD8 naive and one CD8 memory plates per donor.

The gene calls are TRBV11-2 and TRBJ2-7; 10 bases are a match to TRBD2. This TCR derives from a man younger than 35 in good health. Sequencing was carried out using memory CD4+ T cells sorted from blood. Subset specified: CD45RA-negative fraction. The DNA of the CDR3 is TGTGCCAGCAGCTCAAACCCTACTCGGCCTAGCGGGAGCTCCTACGAGCAGTACTTC. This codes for CASSSNPTRPSGSSYEQYF.